The rows below give T cell receptor beta chains drawn from one sample of a study of blood T cell repertoires in COVID-19. Measured with immunoSEQ multiplex PCR; TCRdb has only the in-frame clones, and not every one. The table includes over 15,000 clones, 88% detected once. The sample was peripheral blood. These receptor sequences come from a human donor in a cohort sampled during active COVID-19. CDR3s include the opening cysteine and the closing phenylalanine or tryptophan. The order of the fields is CDR3 DNA, CDR3 protein, D gene, V gene, clone size, J gene. A D gene is named only where the DNA matches it firmly. For some rows the clone size is stated as once, few or many, or as a class when expanded; others skip it.

CDR3 DNA: TGTGCCAGCAGCCATTATCTAGGGCGGGCGGGGGGACCGGATACGCAGTATTTT
CDR3 protein: CASSHYLGRAGGPDTQYF
D gene: TRBD2
V gene: TRBV3-1/TRBV3-2
clone size: NA
J gene: TRBJ2-3

CDR3 DNA: TGTGCCAGCGGGGACAAGAAGGCTGGCTACACCTTC
CDR3 protein: CASGDKKAGYTF
D gene: NA
V gene: TRBV2
clone size: NA
J gene: TRBJ1-2

CDR3 DNA: TGCGCCAGCAGCTTGCCCCGGGACAGCTTCGGGGAGCTGTTTTTT
CDR3 protein: CASSLPRDSFGELFF
D gene: TRBD1
V gene: TRBV5-1
clone size: NA
J gene: TRBJ2-2

CDR3 DNA: TGTGCCAGCAGCTTGAGGGGGACAGATACGCAGTATTTT
CDR3 protein: CASSLRGTDTQYF
D gene: NA
V gene: TRBV5-4
clone size: NA
J gene: TRBJ2-3

CDR3 DNA: TGTGCCAGCAGCATACAGGGAAATACCTACGAGCAGTACTTC
CDR3 protein: CASSIQGNTYEQYF
D gene: NA
V gene: TRBV21-1
clone size: NA
J gene: TRBJ2-7

CDR3 DNA: TGTGCCTGGAGTGTACGAAGGACAATTCACGAGCAGTACTTC
CDR3 protein: CAWSVRRTIHEQYF
D gene: NA
V gene: TRBV30
clone size: NA
J gene: TRBJ2-7

CDR3 DNA: TGTGCCAGCAGCCTCAGGGGAATTGGCGATGAGCAGTTCTTC
CDR3 protein: CASSLRGIGDEQFF
D gene: NA
V gene: TRBV3-1/TRBV3-2
clone size: NA
J gene: TRBJ2-1

CDR3 DNA: TGTGCCAGTAGTATAGGGGGGGGCCGTCCCACAGATACGCAGTATTTT
CDR3 protein: CASSIGGGRPTDTQYF
D gene: NA
V gene: TRBV19
clone size: NA
J gene: TRBJ2-3

CDR3 DNA: TGCAGCGTTGAAGACCCACCGGGGGCTTTCTTT
CDR3 protein: CSVEDPPGAFF
D gene: NA
V gene: TRBV29-1
clone size: NA
J gene: TRBJ1-1

CDR3 DNA: TGTGCCAGCAGGAGGGAATCCGGGGAGCTGTTTTTT
CDR3 protein: CASRRESGELFF
D gene: NA
V gene: TRBV7-3
clone size: NA
J gene: TRBJ2-2

CDR3 DNA: TGTGCCAGCAGTTATTCTGGGCAAAGAAGCACAGATACGCAGTATTTT
CDR3 protein: CASSYSGQRSTDTQYF
D gene: NA
V gene: TRBV6-5
clone size: NA
J gene: TRBJ2-3

CDR3 DNA: TGTGCCAGCAGCTTAGTCGGGGGACCAGACACTGAAGCTTTCTTT
CDR3 protein: CASSLVGGPDTEAFF
D gene: NA
V gene: TRBV7-2
clone size: NA
J gene: TRBJ1-1

CDR3 DNA: TGTGCCAGCAGAAAGGGTGGGACAGCCGGCTACGAGCAGTACTTC
CDR3 protein: CASRKGGTAGYEQYF
D gene: TRBD1
V gene: TRBV5-6
clone size: once
J gene: TRBJ2-7

CDR3 DNA: TGCGCCAGTGGCGGGGACACTGAAGCTTTCTTT
CDR3 protein: CASGGDTEAFF
D gene: NA
V gene: TRBV5-1
clone size: NA
J gene: TRBJ1-1

CDR3 DNA: TGTGCCAGCAGTTTGGCGGAGAACACTGAAGCTTTCTTT
CDR3 protein: CASSLAENTEAFF
D gene: NA
V gene: TRBV12-3/TRBV12-4
clone size: NA
J gene: TRBJ1-1

CDR3 DNA: TGTGCCAGCACGGACAGGGGACAGCCCCAGCATTTT
CDR3 protein: CASTDRGQPQHF
D gene: TRBD1
V gene: TRBV10-3
clone size: NA
J gene: TRBJ1-5

CDR3 DNA: TGTGCCTGGACGCTCGGACTAGCGGGGGAATCGGGGGCCAACGTCCTGACTTTC
CDR3 protein: CAWTLGLAGESGANVLTF
D gene: TRBD2
V gene: TRBV30
clone size: NA
J gene: TRBJ2-6

CDR3 DNA: TGTGCCAGCAGTTTATATACTAGCGGGGGGGCTAATGAGCAGTTCTTC
CDR3 protein: CASSLYTSGGANEQFF
D gene: TRBD2
V gene: TRBV27
clone size: NA
J gene: TRBJ2-1

CDR3 DNA: TGTGCCAGCAGCTTAAGTGGGTACAGCAACTATGGCTACACCTTC
CDR3 protein: CASSLSGYSNYGYTF
D gene: NA
V gene: TRBV11-2
clone size: NA
J gene: TRBJ1-2

CDR3 DNA: TGTGCCAGCAGCAAAGCGCACCAGGGCCCGATTAGCTCTGGGGCCAACGTCCTGACTTTC
CDR3 protein: CASSKAHQGPISSGANVLTF
D gene: NA
V gene: TRBV21-1
clone size: NA
J gene: TRBJ2-6

CDR3 DNA: TGCGCCAGCAGCCAAGATCAGTGGAACTATGGCTACACCTTC
CDR3 protein: CASSQDQWNYGYTF
D gene: NA
V gene: TRBV4-1
clone size: NA
J gene: TRBJ1-2

CDR3 DNA: TGCAGCGTTGAGACAGGGCTTGGGCAGCCCCAGCATTTT
CDR3 protein: CSVETGLGQPQHF
D gene: TRBD1
V gene: TRBV29-1
clone size: NA
J gene: TRBJ1-5

CDR3 DNA: TGTGCCAGCTCACCACCGGCTAGCGGCGATGAGCAGTTCTTC
CDR3 protein: CASSPPASGDEQFF
D gene: TRBD2
V gene: TRBV18
clone size: NA
J gene: TRBJ2-1

CDR3 DNA: TGTGCCAGCAGTTTCCCCCAACGACAAGCAACCCCCCAGCCCCAGCATTTT
CDR3 protein: CASSFPQRQATPQPQHF
D gene: NA
V gene: TRBV28
clone size: few
J gene: TRBJ1-5

CDR3 DNA: TGTGCCAGTAGTATTGGCCGGGACATAAACACCGGGGAGCTGTTTTTT
CDR3 protein: CASSIGRDINTGELFF
D gene: NA
V gene: TRBV19
clone size: NA
J gene: TRBJ2-2

CDR3 DNA: TGTGCCAGCTCACCACTTTTAAAGACAGAAGCGAACACCGGGGAGCTGTTTTTT
CDR3 protein: CASSPLLKTEANTGELFF
D gene: NA
V gene: TRBV18
clone size: NA
J gene: TRBJ2-2

CDR3 DNA: TGTGCCAGCAGCCGCTCCCAGCGGGGGCCGTCCTACGAGCAGTACTTC
CDR3 protein: CASSRSQRGPSYEQYF
D gene: TRBD2
V gene: TRBV3-1/TRBV3-2
clone size: once
J gene: TRBJ2-7

CDR3 DNA: TGTGCCAGCAGGGTGGACAGGGTACAGCCCCAGCATTTT
CDR3 protein: CASRVDRVQPQHF
D gene: TRBD1
V gene: TRBV6-5
clone size: NA
J gene: TRBJ1-5

CDR3 DNA: TGTGCCAGTAGTATCGGAGGCCCAAAGCTAGATACGCAGTATTTT
CDR3 protein: CASSIGGPKLDTQYF
D gene: NA
V gene: TRBV19
clone size: NA
J gene: TRBJ2-3

CDR3 DNA: TGTGCCAGCAGCTTAGAGCCCCAGGGGGCTTACAATGAGCAGTTCTTC
CDR3 protein: CASSLEPQGAYNEQFF
D gene: TRBD1
V gene: TRBV7-2
clone size: NA
J gene: TRBJ2-1

CDR3 DNA: TGTGCCAGCTCAAAACAGGGGGATGGCACAGATACGCAGTATTTT
CDR3 protein: CASSKQGDGTDTQYF
D gene: TRBD1
V gene: TRBV18
clone size: NA
J gene: TRBJ2-3

CDR3 DNA: TGTGCCAGCAGCTACGACTCAGCGGGGGGGCGGCTCGAGCAGTACTTC
CDR3 protein: CASSYDSAGGRLEQYF
D gene: TRBD2
V gene: TRBV7-2
clone size: NA
J gene: TRBJ2-7

CDR3 DNA: TGTGCCAGCAGTGTGCAGGGTCTGAGCAATCAGCCCCAGCATTTT
CDR3 protein: CASSVQGLSNQPQHF
D gene: NA
V gene: TRBV2
clone size: few
J gene: TRBJ1-5

CDR3 DNA: TGCGCCAGCAGCCAAACACAGGGGGGTACAACTAATGAAAAACTGTTTTTT
CDR3 protein: CASSQTQGGTTNEKLFF
D gene: TRBD1
V gene: TRBV4-1
clone size: few
J gene: TRBJ1-4

CDR3 DNA: TGTGCCAGCAGCTGGGGGCTCCAAGAGACCCAGTACTTC
CDR3 protein: CASSWGLQETQYF
D gene: NA
V gene: TRBV7-8
clone size: NA
J gene: TRBJ2-5

CDR3 DNA: TGTGCCAGCAGCTGGGTCGCAGGGGCTGGAAACACCATATATTTT
CDR3 protein: CASSWVAGAGNTIYF
D gene: NA
V gene: TRBV11-2
clone size: NA
J gene: TRBJ1-3

CDR3 DNA: TGTGCCAGCAGCTTTCAGGGGACCGGGGAGCTGTTTTTT
CDR3 protein: CASSFQGTGELFF
D gene: NA
V gene: TRBV9
clone size: NA
J gene: TRBJ2-2

CDR3 DNA: TGTGCCATCAGTGGTAGAGAGAACACTGAAGCTTTCTTT
CDR3 protein: CAISGRENTEAFF
D gene: NA
V gene: TRBV10-3
clone size: NA
J gene: TRBJ1-1

CDR3 DNA: TGTGCCAGCCTCCCCCAGTTAGGGGCTTTCGAGCAGTACTTC
CDR3 protein: CASLPQLGAFEQYF
D gene: NA
V gene: TRBV7-2
clone size: NA
J gene: TRBJ2-7

CDR3 DNA: TGTGCCAGCAGCCCGACAGGGGACTATGGCTACACCTTC
CDR3 protein: CASSPTGDYGYTF
D gene: TRBD1
V gene: TRBV3-1/TRBV3-2
clone size: NA
J gene: TRBJ1-2

CDR3 DNA: TGCGCCAGCAGCATAGGACAGGGGGCGGTCTATGGCTACACCTTC
CDR3 protein: CASSIGQGAVYGYTF
D gene: TRBD1
V gene: TRBV5-1
clone size: NA
J gene: TRBJ1-2

CDR3 DNA: TGTGCCAGTACGCTGTCTCAGGAGAACACTGAAGCTTTCTTT
CDR3 protein: CASTLSQENTEAFF
D gene: NA
V gene: TRBV9
clone size: NA
J gene: TRBJ1-1

CDR3 DNA: TGCGCCAGCAGCCCGCAACCCCTGACTAGCGGAGAGACCCAGTACTTC
CDR3 protein: CASSPQPLTSGETQYF
D gene: TRBD2
V gene: TRBV4-1
clone size: NA
J gene: TRBJ2-5

CDR3 DNA: TGTGCCAGCAGCCAAGATCGACACGGGACAGGGGTCGGGGAGCTGTTTTTT
CDR3 protein: CASSQDRHGTGVGELFF
D gene: TRBD1
V gene: TRBV3-1/TRBV3-2
clone size: once
J gene: TRBJ2-2

CDR3 DNA: TGTGCCAGCAAGTCAGACAACTCCTACGAGCAGTACTTC
CDR3 protein: CASKSDNSYEQYF
D gene: NA
V gene: TRBV28
clone size: NA
J gene: TRBJ2-7

CDR3 DNA: TGTGCCAGCAGCCAGGGGGTAAGCTATGGCTACACCTTC
CDR3 protein: CASSQGVSYGYTF
D gene: TRBD1
V gene: TRBV28
clone size: NA
J gene: TRBJ1-2

CDR3 DNA: TGTGCCAGCAGCTCACATTGGGACAGGGGTGACGACACTGAAGCTTTCTTT
CDR3 protein: CASSSHWDRGDDTEAFF
D gene: TRBD1
V gene: TRBV7-8
clone size: NA
J gene: TRBJ1-1

CDR3 DNA: TGTGCCAGCAGCAAGCCGGACAGGAACACTGAAGCTTTCTTT
CDR3 protein: CASSKPDRNTEAFF
D gene: NA
V gene: TRBV6-2/TRBV6-3
clone size: NA
J gene: TRBJ1-1

CDR3 DNA: TGTGCCAGTAGGTTGCAGGGTCGCTCCTCTGGGGCCAACGTCCTGACTTTC
CDR3 protein: CASRLQGRSSGANVLTF
D gene: NA
V gene: TRBV19
clone size: few
J gene: TRBJ2-6

CDR3 DNA: TGTGCCAGCTCACCAGTGGAGGGCGCTGGGGGCTACACCTTC
CDR3 protein: CASSPVEGAGGYTF
D gene: NA
V gene: TRBV18
clone size: NA
J gene: TRBJ1-2

CDR3 DNA: TGCGCCAGCAGCCAACAGGCTATGAACACTGAAGCTTTCTTT
CDR3 protein: CASSQQAMNTEAFF
D gene: NA
V gene: TRBV5-1
clone size: NA
J gene: TRBJ1-1

CDR3 DNA: TGTGCCAGCAGCCCGAAACAGGCCGGGTACTATGGCTACACCTTC
CDR3 protein: CASSPKQAGYYGYTF
D gene: NA
V gene: TRBV5-4
clone size: NA
J gene: TRBJ1-2